These T cell receptor beta chains were read from a single sample in a study of shared clonotypes between healthy human individuals. Clones were sequenced by immunoSEQ multiplex PCR, and TCRdb holds only the in-frame ones, with some missing. The table has about 770,000 clones, just under 75% seen once; the top ten hold approximately 2%. Sequenced material: memory CD4+ T cells sorted from blood. The receptors come from a woman in her thirties in good health. The CDR3 runs from the conserved cysteine through the conserved F or W. Fields, in order: J gene, V gene, CDR3 protein.

TRBJ2-1 | TRBV18 | CASSPPNKRDHNEQFF
TRBJ2-6 | TRBV7-9 | CASSRLGTGANVLTF
TRBJ1-4 | TRBV7-9 | CASSRGRKGGEKLFF
TRBJ2-2 | TRBV6-4 | CASSELAGDDTGELFF
TRBJ1-2 | TRBV9 | CASSVAAENYGYTF
TRBJ1-1 | TRBV19 | CASSPSHRGRVEAFF
TRBJ2-1 | TRBV25-1 | CASSERTTAVYNEQFF
TRBJ1-2 | TRBV5-1 | CASSLGQNYGYTF
TRBJ1-2 | TRBV7-8 | CASSGNRGSGYTF
TRBJ2-7 | TRBV2 | CASSEATSEYSYEQYF
TRBJ2-3 | TRBV9 | CASSASLAGAGYTQYF
TRBJ2-7 | TRBV11-2 | CASQRGEGSYEQYF
TRBJ2-1 | TRBV10-2 | CASSKGDRLSYNEQFF
TRBJ2-3 | TRBV27 | CASKPQGLAGVIDTQYF
TRBJ2-7 | TRBV11-2 | CASSLDDRSSHEQYF
TRBJ1-5 | TRBV10-1 | CASSDRGNQPQHF
TRBJ2-3 | TRBV4-2 | CASSQSHLLAVTDTQYF
TRBJ2-5 | TRBV30 | CAWSVRRRQETQYF
TRBJ2-7 | TRBV25-1 | CASSAAGAYEQYF
TRBJ2-1 | TRBV5-1 | CASSLASDYNEQFF
TRBJ1-2 | TRBV28 | CASTEGQVYGYTF
TRBJ2-1 | TRBV10-2 | CASSGVYNEQFF
TRBJ2-5 | TRBV2 | CASSEDGVGQETQYF
TRBJ2-5 | TRBV7-9 | CASSLSGIPLETQYF
TRBJ2-5 | TRBV2 | CASSGLAGFQETQYF
TRBJ2-7 | TRBV2 | CASSEVRLGGEQYF
TRBJ1-1 | TRBV27 | CASSPRGMNTEAFF
TRBJ2-2 | TRBV6-5 | CASRRRGGTGELFF
TRBJ2-5 | TRBV5-1 | CASSLQGAGETQYF
TRBJ1-2 | TRBV9 | CASSVRQDYGYTF
TRBJ2-7 | TRBV4-1 | CASSQEVKRGYEQYF
TRBJ1-2 | TRBV28 | CASGKAGTGGIFYGYTF
TRBJ1-2 | TRBV7-2 | CASSADRGHGYTF
TRBJ1-5 | TRBV6-5 | CASSYSGSLQQPQHF
TRBJ2-5 | TRBV4-1 | CASSPGLAGVAETQYF
TRBJ2-1 | TRBV10-3 | CAISDQGPSYNEQFF
TRBJ2-1 | TRBV11-2 | CASSSQDNEQFF
TRBJ1-5 | TRBV28 | CASSLPSRSNQPQHF
TRBJ2-7 | TRBV4-2 | CASSQELADSYEQYF
TRBJ2-2 | TRBV9 | CASSVESTNTGELFF
TRBJ2-7 | TRBV27 | CASSAIQGIGEQYF
TRBJ2-7 | TRBV7-2 | CASTSPRGYYEQYF
TRBJ2-6 | TRBV27 | CASFPAPGLPSGANVLTF
TRBJ2-7 | TRBV6-5 | CASRTSGGSSYEQYF
TRBJ2-7 | TRBV28 | CASSLDPGLAGVGEQYF
TRBJ1-5 | TRBV5-6 | CASSLFSGSQPQHF
TRBJ2-3 | TRBV30 | CAWISDGTSGRAAQYF
TRBJ1-5 | TRBV10-3 | CAIRSGNQPQHF
TRBJ2-3 | TRBV19 | CASSIGGFLDTQYF
TRBJ1-5 | TRBV5-4 | CATADYPSDQPQHF
TRBJ2-1 | TRBV7-9 | CASSLATAGGPPYNEQFF
TRBJ1-2 | TRBV19 | CASSPDRYGYTF
TRBJ2-6 | TRBV7-8 | CASSLRTAGANVLTF
TRBJ2-1 | TRBV5-4 | CASTRGLAGSSYNEQFF